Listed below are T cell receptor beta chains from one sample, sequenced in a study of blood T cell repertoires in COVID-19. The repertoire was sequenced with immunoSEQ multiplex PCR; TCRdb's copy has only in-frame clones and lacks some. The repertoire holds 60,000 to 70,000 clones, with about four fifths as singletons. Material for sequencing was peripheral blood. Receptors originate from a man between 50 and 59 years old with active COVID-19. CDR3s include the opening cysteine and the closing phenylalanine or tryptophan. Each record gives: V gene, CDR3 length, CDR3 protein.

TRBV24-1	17	CATSDPIDRGQDQPQHF
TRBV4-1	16	CASSQGGVRSNQPQHF
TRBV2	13	CASMAAMNTEAFF
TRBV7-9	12	CATNVAGDEQFF
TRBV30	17	CAWRPRGTGSGANVLTF
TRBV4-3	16	CASSQSRGTRNSPLHF
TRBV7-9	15	CASSLGSGGNQPQHF
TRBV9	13	CASSPRGGEKLFF
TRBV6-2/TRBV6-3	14	CASSYSTRGRGYTF
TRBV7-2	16	CASSLGGPGRGYGYTF
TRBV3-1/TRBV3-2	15	CASTPHRSQGTEAFF
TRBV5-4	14	CASSFSVTQETQYF
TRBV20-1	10	CSPDSEKLFF
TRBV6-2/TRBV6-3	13	CASSQFGAGELFF
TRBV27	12	CASSLGGNEQFF
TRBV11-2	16	CASSPYRGNMNTEAFF
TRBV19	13	CASSIQTGTSQFF
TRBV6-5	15	CASRQGPSGIYEQYF